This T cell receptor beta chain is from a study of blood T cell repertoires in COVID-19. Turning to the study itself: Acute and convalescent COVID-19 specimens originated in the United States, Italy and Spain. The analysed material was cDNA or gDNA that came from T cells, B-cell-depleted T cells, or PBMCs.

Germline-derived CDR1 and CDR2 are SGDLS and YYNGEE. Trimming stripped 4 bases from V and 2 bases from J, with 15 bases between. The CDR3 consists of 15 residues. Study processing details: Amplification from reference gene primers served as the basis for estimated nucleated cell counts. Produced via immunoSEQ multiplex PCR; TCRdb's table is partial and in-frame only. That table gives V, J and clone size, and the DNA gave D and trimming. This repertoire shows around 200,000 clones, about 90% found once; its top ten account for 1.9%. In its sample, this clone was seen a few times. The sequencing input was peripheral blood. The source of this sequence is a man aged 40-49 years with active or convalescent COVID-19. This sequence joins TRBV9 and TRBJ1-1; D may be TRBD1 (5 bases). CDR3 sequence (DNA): TGTGCCAGCAGCCCTAGCGGGGGATCAAACACTGAAGCTTTCTTT. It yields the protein CASSPSGGSNTEAFF.